The source of this TCR beta chain is a study of T cell responses to AZD1222 COVID-19 vaccine. Profiling relied on immunoSEQ multiplex PCR, and the TCRdb table lists in-frame clones only, not all of them. The data contain approximately 150,000 clones, about 90% of them singletons. From germline, CDR1 is SGHRS and CDR2 YFSETQ. The CDR3 has 13 amino acids. V lost 4 bases to trimming and J lost 7 bases, with 14 bases between them. Second doses were pooled across both intervals (about 4 or about 12 weeks). Here the sequenced sample was peripheral blood, taken 28 days after the second AZD1222 dose. V is TRBV5-1 and J is TRBJ1-2; D is unresolved. This receptor was obtained from an adult who received the AZD1222 COVID-19 vaccine. This chain's CDR3 is CASSPEGLSGYTF. The CDR3 region has the DNA TGCGCCAGCAGCCCCGAGGGTCTCAGTGGCTACACCTTC.